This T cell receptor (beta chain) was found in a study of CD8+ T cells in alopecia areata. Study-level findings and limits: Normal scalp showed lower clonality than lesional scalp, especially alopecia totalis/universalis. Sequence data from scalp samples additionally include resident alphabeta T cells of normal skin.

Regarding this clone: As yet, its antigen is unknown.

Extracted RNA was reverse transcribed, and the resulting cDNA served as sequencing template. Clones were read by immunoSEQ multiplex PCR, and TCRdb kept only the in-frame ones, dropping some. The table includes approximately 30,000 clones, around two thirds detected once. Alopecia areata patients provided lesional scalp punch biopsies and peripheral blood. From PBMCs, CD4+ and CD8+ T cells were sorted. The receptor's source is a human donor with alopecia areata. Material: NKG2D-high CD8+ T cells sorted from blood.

The DNA for the CDR3 is TGTGCCAGTAGTATGGTAGTCGCAGGGCCCGGGGAGCTGTTTTTT. This codes for CASSMVVAGPGELFF. This rearrangement joins TRBV19 to TRBJ2-2, with a possible D match to TRBD1 (5 bases). This CDR3 contains 15 residues. V dropped 3 bases and J dropped 6 bases, with 14 bases sitting between them. Germline V gene data show CDR1 as LNHDA and CDR2 as SQIVND (reference sequence). Drawing the rest from reference TRBV19 and TRBJ2-2, the complete variable domain is DGGITQSPKYLFRKEGQNVTLSCEQNLNHDAMYWYRQDPGQGLRLIYYSQIVNDFQKGDIAEGYSVSREKKESFPLTVTSAQKNPTAFYLCASSMVVAGPGELFFGEGSRLTVL.